This entry lists 23 T cell receptor beta chains sequenced from one sample in a study of T cell repertoires in cytomegalovirus infection. TCRdb analysed the reads with MiXCR anew, one entry per CDR3 protein. Here the sample spans around 100,000 distinct CDR3 sequences, 10% being singletons. Their cognate antigens are unknown. Sequenced material: PBMCs, sequenced either directly or after in vitro stimulation (not recorded which). All receptors derive from a human donor in good health (CMV status not recorded). Some clones in this sample may be carry-over from other donors' samples.

The gene calls are TRBV10-2 and TRBJ2-4, with 7 bases identical to TRBD2. V lost 3 bases, J lost 7 bases, and 9 bases stayed unmatched. CDR3 length: 15 residues. Germline values: CDR1 WSHSY, CDR2 SAAADI. Here the CDR3 reads CASSDREGSPNIQYF. For the CDR3, the DNA is TGCGCCAGCAGTGACAGGGAGGGGTCTCCTAACATTCAGTACTTC.

The chain carries TRBV5-1 and TRBJ2-2, with a tentative D call TRBD2 (6 bases). The CDR3 has 15 residues. Germline V CDR1 and CDR2: SGHRS, YFSETQ. Trimming stripped 0 bases from V and 6 bases from J, with 12 bases between. CDR3 sequence (DNA): TGCGCCAGCAGCTTGGGACTAGACCTTCCCGGGGAGCTGTTTTTT. It codes for CASSLGLDLPGELFF. The variable domain in full, with the rest retrieved from reference TRBV5-1 and TRBJ2-2, is KAGVTQTPRYLIKTRGQQVTLSCSPISGHRSVSWYQQTPGQGLQFLFEYFSETQRNKGNFPGRFSGRQFSNSRSEMNVSTLELGDSALYLCASSLGLDLPGELFFGEGSRLTVL.

This chain links TRBV11-2 with TRBJ2-7; 7 nucleotides agree with TRBD2. Germline trimming cut 3 bases from V and 2 bases from J; bases unmatched to any gene: 4. The CDR3 runs 14 residues. The V gene's germline CDR1 is SGHAT and CDR2 FQNNGV. CDR3 sequence: CASSLGLAAYEQYV. DNA for the CDR3: TGTGCCAGCAGCTTGGGGCTAGCGGCCTACGAGCAGTACGTC.

The sample holds many counts of this clonotype. The chain is built from TRBV7-8 and TRBJ2-1; the match to TRBD1 covers 11 bases. With V trimmed by 6 bases and J by 8 bases, 3 bases remained unmatched. The germline CDR1 and CDR2 sequences are SGHVS and FQNEAQ. This CDR3 contains 13 residues. CDR3 sequence: CASSWTGGYEQFF. The CDR3 region has the DNA TGTGCCAGCAGTTGGACAGGGGGCTATGAGCAGTTCTTC. Variable domain in full (rest from reference TRBV7-8 and TRBJ2-1): GAGVSQSPRYKVAKRGQDVALRCDPISGHVSLFWYQQALGQGPEFLTYFQNEAQLDKSGLPSDRFFAERPEGSVSTLKIQRTQQEDSAVYLCASSWTGGYEQFFGPGTRLTVL.

This clonotype has a handful of counts. The J gene is TRBJ2-3, the V gene TRBV24-1, with 13 bases lining up with TRBD2. Trimming removed 11 bases from V and 4 bases from J; junction bases left unmatched: 5. Germline V gene lookup returns CDR1 KGHDR and CDR2 SFDVKD. The CDR3 is 14 amino acids. CDR3 nucleotide sequence: TGTGCCATCGGACTAGCGGGAGCAGCAGATACGCAGTATTTT. Translated: CAIGLAGAADTQYF.

Comment on this clonotype: A much larger clone lies a single base off, so this may be a read error. The CDR3 sequence is CARSIGQGAYEQYF. CDR3 sequence (DNA): TGTGCCCGTAGTATAGGTCAGGGGGCCTACGAGCAGTACTTC. The chain combines TRBV19 with TRBJ2-7; TRBD1 matches 7 bases. The CDR3 is 14 residues long. Germline values: CDR1 LNHDA, CDR2 SQIVND (reference sequence).

In its sample, this clonotype was seen many times. The rearrangement links TRBV7-2 to TRBJ1-2; 7 bases fit TRBD1. CDR1 and CDR2 from the germline V gene are SGHTA and FQGNSA. The CDR3 covers 18 residues. Germline trimming cut 0 bases from V and 7 bases from J; bases unmatched to any gene: 17. The CDR3 spells CASSLALSHQQGSRGYTF. DNA of the CDR3: TGTGCCAGCAGCTTAGCCCTATCCCATCAACAGGGGAGCCGTGGCTACACCTTC.

This clonotype was seen ten or more times. The rearrangement joins TRBV5-1 to TRBJ1-1; D is perhaps TRBD1 (5 bases). V lost 3 bases and J lost 4, with 19 bases in between. This CDR3 is 16 amino acids long. Germline V gene lookup returns CDR1 SGHRS and CDR2 YFSETQ. CDR3 coding DNA: TGCGCCAGCAGCTCGAAAGCCGGGACGGTGACCACTGAAGCTTTCTTT. It yields the protein CASSSKAGTVTTEAFF.

The gene calls are TRBV11-2 and TRBJ2-2; 9 bases fit TRBD1. The CDR3 loop spans 17 amino acids. CDR1 SGHAT and CDR2 FQNNGV come from the germline V gene. V lost 5 bases to trimming and J lost 2 bases; unmatched junction nucleotides: 9. CDR3 DNA sequence: TGTGCCAGCAGCCACAGGGGGCAGAAGGGAAACACCGGGGAGCTGTTTTTT. Protein sequence: CASSHRGQKGNTGELFF.

This clonotype was found many times. The rearrangement links TRBV4-1 to TRBJ1-5; no clear D. The length of the CDR3 is 14 residues. Germline V gene lookup returns CDR1 MGHRA and CDR2 YSYEKL. With 2 bases removed from V and 6 bases from J, the gap between germline ends came to 11 bases. The CDR3 region has the DNA TGCGCCAGCAGCCAAATGTTTGAGGGTCAGCCCCAGCATTTT. Its translation: CASSQMFEGQPQHF.

This clonotype was counted at least ten times. The chain employs TRBV7-2 and TRBJ2-1, with 10 positions matching TRBD2. This CDR3 is built from 14 residues. The germline gives CDR1 SGHTA, CDR2 FQGNSA. The trim removed 10 bases at V and 8 bases at J, leaving 11 bases unmatched. The CDR3 sequence is CAIKAGGPFDEQFF. The CDR3 DNA follows: TGTGCCATTAAAGCGGGAGGGCCTTTCGATGAGCAGTTCTTC.

Ten or more counts support this clonotype. The CDR3 nucleotides are TGTGCCAGCAGCCCGGGACTAGCGGGAGGCACAGATACGCAGTATTTT. The encoded protein is CASSPGLAGGTDTQYF. The V call is TRBV7-2, the J call TRBJ2-3, with TRBD2 identical over 14 bases. The CDR3 covers 16 residues. Germline V gene sequence: CDR1 SGHTA, CDR2 FQGNSA. V lost 5 bases and J lost 1; bases outside the gene matches: 2.

The chain couples TRBV7-9 to TRBJ2-7; D remains ambiguous. This CDR3 contains 13 residues. V shed 3 bases and J shed 0 bases, with 6 bases lying between them. The germline gives CDR1 SEHNR, CDR2 FQNEAQ (reference sequence). The CDR3 region has the DNA TGTGCCAGCAGCTTTCCGAGCTCCTACGAGCAGTACTTC. Translation gives CASSFPSSYEQYF.

Note on this clonotype: Since a much larger clone is just one base distant, this may be a read error. For the CDR3, the DNA is TGTGCCAGCAGCTTCGGAGGGGAAGAGACCCAGTACTTC. Amino acid sequence: CASSFGGEETQYF. The gene calls are TRBV7-9 and TRBJ2-5; maybe TRBD2 (6 bases). The V gene's germline CDR1 is SEHNR and CDR2 FQNEAQ (reference sequence). There are 13 residues in the CDR3. Trimming shortened V by 3 bases and J by 3 bases, and 8 bases separated the two germline ends.

The chain recombines TRBV5-1 with TRBJ1-6, with D uncertain. This CDR3 has 15 amino acids. CDR1 and CDR2 (germline): SGHRS, YFSETQ. The ends were cut back, 4 bases at V and 7 bases at J, with 15 bases in the middle. In DNA, the CDR3 is TGCGCCAGCAGCCTCAATTGGGCCGGGAATTCACCCCTCCACTTT. Its translation: CASSLNWAGNSPLHF.

This clonotype was observed a few times. The genes are TRBV19 and TRBJ1-6; weak D call: TRBD1 (5 bases). Trimming took 3 bases from V and 7 from J, leaving 13 bases between them. CDR1 and CDR2 (germline): LNHDA, SQIVND (reference sequence). The CDR3 is 15 amino acids. CDR3 nucleotides: TGTGCCAGTAGTATGAGGACAACAGGAAATTCACCCCTCCACTTT. Protein product: CASSMRTTGNSPLHF.

The table lists this clonotype with many counts. The genes are TRBV12-3 or TRBV12-4 and TRBJ2-2; 7 positions agree with TRBD2. CDR3 size: 17 residues. The junction had 14 bases not matched to a gene; V was cut back by 6 bases and J by 4 bases. The chain's CDR3 is CASRGRGRELGTGELFF. The CDR3, as DNA: TGTGCCAGCAGGGGGAGGGGTCGTGAGTTGGGCACCGGGGAGCTGTTTTTT.

In its sample, this clonotype was seen a few times. The chain uses TRBV7-9 and TRBJ1-2; no definite D call. In germline, CDR1 is SEHNR, CDR2 FQNEAQ (reference sequence). The CDR3 covers 14 residues. V dropped 5 bases and J dropped 7 bases, with 17 bases sitting between them. In DNA, the CDR3 is TGTGCCAGCAGCCCCCCGCAGAGCAGATTTGGCTACACCTTC. Translated, it gives CASSPPQSRFGYTF.

This clonotype was counted many times. The V call is TRBV19, the J call TRBJ1-1; D not certain. The length of the CDR3 is 12 residues. The V end lost 7 bases, the J end lost 4 bases, and 10 bases lay between the germline ends. Germline values: CDR1 LNHDA, CDR2 SQIVND (reference sequence). The CDR3 loop is CASKARTTEAFF. The CDR3 bases are TGTGCCAGTAAGGCCCGAACCACTGAAGCTTTCTTT.

This clonotype was counted at least ten times. This chain joins TRBV2 and TRBJ1-1, with 8 bases lining up with TRBD1. The CDR3 is 13 residues long. Trimming took 8 bases from V and 1 from J; bases not matched to a gene: 3. Germline-derived CDR1 and CDR2 are SNHLY and FYNNEI. In DNA, the CDR3 is TGTGCCAGCTCCGGACAGGGGAACACTGAAGCTTTCTTT. This gives the protein CASSGQGNTEAFF.

This chain links TRBV4-1 with TRBJ2-7; D call uncertain. Trimming removed 0 bases from V and 7 bases from J, with 10 bases in between. The CDR3 runs to 13 residues. CDR1 and CDR2 (germline): MGHRA, YSYEKL. The CDR3 region is CASSQDWGTEQYF. CDR3 nucleotide sequence: TGCGCCAGCAGCCAAGATTGGGGTACGGAGCAGTACTTC.

This clonotype was observed at least ten times. CDR3 protein: CASSADNNRETQYF. CDR3 nucleotide sequence: TGCGCCAGCAGCGCGGATAATAACCGGGAGACCCAGTACTTC. The chain joins TRBV10-1 to TRBJ2-5; D gene uncertain. V was pared by 6 bases and J by 5 bases, with 16 bases between. Germline V CDR1 and CDR2: WNHNN, SYGVQD (reference sequence). The CDR3 is 14 amino acids.

In this sample, this clonotype turned up a few times. This rearrangement joins TRBV6-2 or TRBV6-3 to TRBJ2-1, with TRBD2 identical over 7 bases. CDR1 and CDR2 from the germline V gene are MNHEY and SVGEGT. V gave up 6 bases and J gave up 3 bases; unmatched junction bases: 5. The CDR3 sequence is 14 residues long. The CDR3 spells CASSSRDYYNEQFF. The CDR3 DNA sequence: TGTGCCAGCAGCTCTCGGGACTACTACAATGAGCAGTTCTTC.